Below, 20 T cell receptor beta chains from the same sample are listed, as sequenced in a study of sequential checkpoint blockade in melanoma. Some clones are missing from TCRdb's copy, which holds only in-frame ones; the method was immunoSEQ multiplex PCR. Of fewer than 40,000 clones listed, roughly 90% are singletons. Treatment given: randomized to nivolumab then ipilimumab (arm A) or the reverse (arm B). Sequenced material: CD8+ T cells sorted from blood (inferred from file names), taken from a patient given nivolumab and ipilimumab in sequence. The source is a human donor with melanoma.

The chain uses TRBV29-1 and TRBJ2-6, with TRBD2 as a possible D gene (5 bases). The germline gives CDR1 SQVTM, CDR2 ANQGSEA. The CDR3 is 16 residues long. V gave up 2 bases and J gave up 0 bases, with 11 bases separating them. CDR3 region: CSVERAVSSGANVLTF. The CDR3 nucleotides read TGCAGCGTTGAAAGAGCGGTAAGCTCTGGGGCCAACGTCCTGACTTTC.

The J gene is TRBJ1-2, the V gene TRBV27; 7 nucleotides align to TRBD1. V was clipped by 4 bases and J by 5 bases; unmatched bases: 1. The length of the CDR3 is 12 residues. The germline V gene encodes CDR1 MNHEY and CDR2 SMNVEV (reference sequence). The CDR3 coding sequence is TGTGCCAGCAGTTCACAGGGGTATGGCTACACCTTC. Translated: CASSSQGYGYTF.

In its sample, this clone was seen once. The V and J genes are TRBV27 and TRBJ1-5; D call uncertain. Germline-derived CDR1 and CDR2 are MNHEY and SMNVEV (reference sequence). The CDR3 is made up of 15 amino acids. V lost 0 bases and J 0 bases, leaving 6 bases between the germline ends. This CDR3 reads CASSLSTYSNQPQHF. The DNA for the CDR3 is TGTGCCAGCAGTTTATCGACATATAGCAATCAGCCCCAGCATTTT.

The chain couples TRBV5-6 to TRBJ2-7, with D possibly matching TRBD2 (6 bases). Germline lookup yields CDR1 SGHDT and CDR2 YYEEEE. The CDR3 runs 17 residues. Deletions cut 0 bases from V and 2 bases from J, with 18 bases between. The CDR3 DNA reads as TGTGCCAGCAGCTTGGTCGGTATCCTAGCGTACACCTACGAGCAGTACGTC. It codes for CASSLVGILAYTYEQYV.

This clone was recorded a few times. The gene calls are TRBV5-1 and TRBJ1-6; 10 positions agree with TRBD1. This CDR3 contains 17 residues. The germline CDR1 and CDR2 sequences are SGHRS and YFSETQ. With V trimmed by 0 bases and J by 5 bases, 5 bases remained unmatched. CDR3 nucleotide sequence: TGCGCCAGCAGCTTGGTCCGGACAGGGGGAAATAATTCACCCCTCCACTTT. It codes for CASSLVRTGGNNSPLHF.

The chain joins TRBV18 to TRBJ1-5; 7 bases are a match to TRBD1. Germline CDR1 and CDR2: KGHSH and LQKENI. This CDR3 comprises 15 residues. Germline trimming cut 6 bases from V and 3 bases from J; bases unmatched to any gene: 8. In nucleotides, the CDR3 is TGTGCCAGCTCCCTTTTGAGGGGGCCCAATCAGCCCCAGCATTTT. This translates into CASSLLRGPNQPQHF.

The chain joins TRBV29-1 to TRBJ2-1, with a tentative D call TRBD1 (6 bases). Trimming cost V 8 bases and J 6 bases, with 8 bases left between them. From germline, CDR1 is SQVTM and CDR2 ANQGSEA. The CDR3 covers 10 residues. The CDR3 here is CSFRGNEQFF. CDR3 in DNA: TGCAGCTTCAGGGGCAATGAGCAGTTCTTC.

Only one count was recorded for this clone. The chain is built from TRBV18 and TRBJ1-1; D ambiguous. V shed 3 bases and J shed 4 bases, with 12 bases lying between them. The CDR3 loop spans 14 amino acids. The germline gives CDR1 KGHSH, CDR2 LQKENI. This chain's CDR3 is CASSPRGLTTEAFF. CDR3 nucleotide sequence: TGTGCCAGCTCACCCCGGGGTCTGACCACTGAAGCTTTCTTT.

The count of this clone is one. The chain links TRBV21-1 to TRBJ2-1; the table's D call TRBD2 went unverified against the DNA. TRBV21-1 is given as a pseudogene. The CDR3 spans 15 residues. CDR3 in amino acids: CASSGGRVNYNEQFF. CDR3 nucleotide sequence: TGTGCCAGCAGTGGCGGGAGGGTGAATTACAATGAGCAGTTCTTC.

The genes are TRBV9 and TRBJ2-2; weak D call: TRBD2 (7 bases). There are 17 residues in the CDR3. In germline, CDR1 is SGDLS, CDR2 YYNGEE. The V end lost 4 bases, the J end lost 4 bases, and 20 bases lay between the germline ends. The CDR3 DNA reads as TGTGCCAGCAGCCAACCGAGGGGGGGATTGAGCACCGGGGAGCTGTTTTTT. It codes for CASSQPRGGLSTGELFF. Based on the CDR3 plus reference TRBV9 and TRBJ2-2, the full variable domain is DSGVTQTPKHLITATGQRVTLRCSPRSGDLSVYWYQQSLDQGLQFLIQYYNGEERAKGNILERFSAQQFPDLHSELNLSSLELGDSALYFCASSQPRGGLSTGELFFGEGSRLTVL.

The rearrangement joins TRBV6-5 to TRBJ1-2, with TRBD1 matching over 7 bases. Germline CDR1 and CDR2: MNHEY and SVGAGI. The CDR3 has 14 residues. The V and J ends lost 5 bases and 4 bases, in that order; junction bases with no gene match: 7. The CDR3 reads CASSADRAGYGYTF. The CDR3 DNA is TGTGCCAGCAGTGCCGACAGGGCGGGCTATGGCTACACCTTC.

The chain employs TRBV5-4 and TRBJ1-1; D is perhaps TRBD1 (6 bases). CDR3 size: 15 residues. Trimming pared 3 bases from V and 6 bases from J, leaving 18 bases between. From germline, CDR1 is SGHNT and CDR2 YYREEE (reference sequence). CDR3 DNA sequence: TGTGCCAGCAGCTCGGGGCGGGGGGCCGGGGCTGAAGCTTTCTTT. Its translation is CASSSGRGAGAEAFF.

The V call is TRBV5-4, the J call TRBJ2-2, with 7 bases matching TRBD2. Per germline, CDR1 SGHNT and CDR2 YYREEE (reference sequence). The CDR3 extends over 14 amino acids. V lost 5 bases, J lost 5 bases, and 6 bases stayed unmatched. Written as DNA, the CDR3 is TGTGCCAGCAGTGGTGCGGGAGTAACCGGGGAGCTGTTTTTT. Protein product: CASSGAGVTGELFF.

The chain joins TRBV27 to TRBJ1-4; D ambiguous. The CDR3 consists of 15 residues. CDR1 and CDR2 (germline): MNHEY, SMNVEV (reference sequence). V lost 8 bases, J lost 8 bases, and 21 bases lay in between. Here the CDR3 DNA reads TGTGCCAGCGGAAAACTAGCCGCGGCATCCGAAAAACTGTTTTTT. It yields the protein CASGKLAAASEKLFF.

The V and J genes are TRBV7-3 and TRBJ2-3; 8 bases match TRBD2. CDR3 length: 14 amino acids. Germline CDR1 and CDR2: SGHTA and FQGTGA. The junction had 5 bases not matched to a gene; V was cut back by 4 bases and J by 5 bases. In nucleotides, the CDR3 is TGTGCCAGCAGCTCCGGACTAGCTGGAGATACGCAGTATTTT. Its translation is CASSSGLAGDTQYF.

The chain links TRBV30 to TRBJ2-3, with D perhaps TRBD1 (5 bases). Germline CDR1 reads GTSNPN; CDR2 reads SVGIG (reference sequence). The CDR3 is 13 amino acids. Trimming removed 2 bases from V and 2 bases from J, with 8 bases in between. Here the CDR3 reads CAWSRQITDTQYF. The CDR3 DNA reads as TGTGCCTGGAGTAGACAGATCACAGATACGCAGTATTTT.

The chain couples TRBV18 to TRBJ1-4; D ambiguous. The germline V gene has CDR1 KGHSH and CDR2 LQKENI. There are 13 residues in the CDR3. V was clipped by 2 bases and J by 5 bases, with 6 bases between them. CDR3 sequence: CASSPNSNEKLFF. The CDR3 coding sequence is TGTGCCAGCTCACCAAACTCAAATGAAAAACTGTTTTTT. Based on the CDR3 plus reference TRBV18 and TRBJ1-4, the full variable domain is NAGVMQNPRHLVRRRGQEARLRCSPMKGHSHVYWYRQLPEEGLKFMVYLQKENIIDESGMPKERFSAEFPKEGPSILRIQQVVRGDSAAYFCASSPNSNEKLFFGSGTQLSVL.

This chain joins TRBV5-4 and TRBJ2-7; D perhaps matches TRBD2 (7 bases). Germline V lookup: CDR1 SGHNT, CDR2 YYREEE (reference sequence). V was trimmed by 4 bases and J by 4 bases, leaving 9 bases between them. This CDR3 is built from 12 residues. This CDR3 is CASSEGGYEQYV. The CDR3 region has the DNA TGTGCCAGCAGCGAGGGGGGGTACGAGCAGTACGTC.

This chain uses TRBV2 with TRBJ2-7; the D gene is possibly TRBD1 (6 bases). The CDR3 totals 13 residues. V dropped 6 bases and J dropped 4 bases, with 13 bases sitting between them. Germline V gene lookup returns CDR1 SNHLY and CDR2 FYNNEI. The CDR3 region is CASRERTAYEQYF. DNA for the CDR3: TGTGCCAGCAGAGAACGGACAGCTTACGAGCAGTACTTC. Based on the CDR3 plus reference TRBV2 and TRBJ2-7, the full variable domain is EPEVTQTPSHQVTQMGQEVILRCVPISNHLYFYWYRQILGQKVEFLVSFYNNEISEKSEIFDDQFSVERPDGSNFTLKIRSTKLEDSAMYFCASRERTAYEQYFGPGTRLTVT.

This clone came up once. The chain carries TRBV5-8 and TRBJ1-2; no clear D gene. The CDR3 sequence is 14 residues long. Trimming removed 0 bases from V and 5 bases from J, with 11 bases in between. Germline lookup yields CDR1 SGHTS and CDR2 YDEGEE. The CDR3 reads CASSLGPGAYGYTF. CDR3 bases: TGTGCCAGCAGCTTGGGTCCCGGAGCGTATGGCTACACCTTC. Based on the CDR3 plus reference TRBV5-8 and TRBJ1-2, the full variable domain is EAGVTQSPTHLIKTRGQQATLRCSPISGHTSVYWYQQALGLGLQFLLWYDEGEERNRGNFPPRFSGRQFPNYSSELNVNALELEDSALYLCASSLGPGAYGYTFGSGTRLTVV.